The clone carrying this T cell receptor beta chain has only a few counts. This specimen belongs to a study of human T cells and chemical hapten exposure. For the library, individual cDNA molecules each received unique molecular identifiers. In the study's own analysis: TCRs per sample had a median of approximately 96,000 and ranged from roughly 23,224 to 700,000. TCRdb reprocessed the RACE reads via MiXCR and lists one record per CDR3 protein. These V and J calls rely on TCRdb rather than the paper's analysis. This sample yields tens of thousands of distinct CDR3 sequences, of which around 7.9% are seen a single time; around 3% belongs to the top ten. The sample's time point: patch test 2, 6 weeks after DPC sensitization. Treatment: therapeutic diphenylcyclopropenone sensitization with weekly scalp DPC. The germline V gene has CDR1 SGDLS and CDR2 YYNGEE. The V and J ends lost 0 bases and 4 bases respectively, with 7 bases between them. The CDR3 totals 13 residues.

This rearrangement joins TRBV9 to TRBJ1-1; D unresolved. The TCR originated in a woman aged 45-65 years with alopecia areata. Some clones in this sample may be carry-over from other donors' samples. The material was whole blood, obtained in connection with sensitization to the hapten diphenylcyclopropenone (DPC). The CDR3 loop reads CASSVGGSTEAFF. As DNA, the CDR3 is TGTGCCAGCAGCGTAGGAGGGAGCACTGAAGCTTTCTTT.